This TCR beta chain was documented in a study of cytomegalovirus exposure and HLA in healthy donors. Study at large: There were 75 million to 95 million unique TCRs (from HLA-typed donors) in an early data release. Broader study findings: Near-uniform donor sequencing depth was presumed by presence/absence analyses. Common viral pathogens seemed to be connected with several of the most significant clusters, according to a later analysis.

As to this clone: What it recognizes is unknown.

The V and J ends lost 5 bases and 3 bases, in that order; junction bases with no gene match: 6. Germline loops: CDR1 SGHNT, CDR2 YENEEA. The CDR3 sequence is 14 residues long. Samples came from healthy bone marrow donors. It was with 60 Vbeta and 13 Jbeta primers that the PCR ran. Measured with immunoSEQ multiplex PCR; TCRdb has only the in-frame clones, and not every one. The sample contains roughly 27,000 clones, 50% to 75% of which appear only once. V is TRBV11-3 and J is TRBJ1-1; 7 bases fit TRBD1. The sample comprised PBMCs. The sequence was obtained from a male donor in good health and CMV-seropositive. The CDR3 DNA reads as TGTGCCAGCAGCGCCCGGACAGGTTACACTGAAGCTTTCTTT. Translation gives CASSARTGYTEAFF.